This T cell receptor (beta chain) comes out of a study of cytomegalovirus exposure and HLA in healthy donors. The CDR3 has 11 residues. V lost 11 bases and J 2 bases, leaving 9 bases between the germline ends. Germline V gives CDR1 SEHNR, CDR2 FQNEAQ (reference sequence). The PCR ran on 60 Vbeta and 13 Jbeta primers. Method: immunoSEQ multiplex PCR; TCRdb's copy keeps in-frame clones and lacks some. The table records roughly 73,000 clones, 75% of them present only once. On this clone itself: What it recognizes is unknown.

Points from the study as a whole: The presence/absence work took it that sequencing depth was about the same across donors. TCR beta chain V- and J-gene trimming was linked, in a later analysis, to a missense variant in DCLRE1C. Common viral pathogens (according to a later analysis) appeared linked to several of the most significant clusters.

Likely unrecorded immune exposures existed in these nominally healthy donors. Material: PBMCs. The source is a man aged 65 to 85 in good health and CMV-seronegative. The chain employs TRBV7-9 and TRBJ1-2; D is possibly TRBD1 (5 bases). In nucleotides, the CDR3 is TGTGCCGCAGGACAAAACTATGGCTACACCTTC. Translating it yields CAAGQNYGYTF.